This TCR beta chain was found in a study of T cell repertoires in cytomegalovirus infection. Note on this clonotype: No antigen is known for it. Germline and junction disagree at one end, which may indicate a read error.

Per germline, CDR1 SEHNR and CDR2 FQNEAQ (reference sequence). The CDR3 contains 14 residues. Study-level points and caveats: Carriage of CMV together with the relevant HLA was identifiable through cumulative public TCR beta family frequency. CMV-specific HLA-C-restricted TCR beta clonotypes dominated the ex vivo response.

TCRdb reprocessed the reads with MiXCR, giving one entry per CDR3 protein. The sample holds about 740,000 distinct CDR3 sequences, 35% to 45% seen once. The gene calls are TRBV7-9 and TRBJ1-3; perhaps TRBD1 as D (5 bases). The source material was PBMCs. This TCR derives from a human donor in good health (CMV status not recorded). Some clones in this sample may be carry-over from other donors' samples. The CDR3: CACGAGGSGNTIDF. Written as DNA, the CDR3 is TGTGCCTGCGGGGCTGGAGGCTCTGGAAACACCATAGATTTT.